This record looks at one T cell receptor (beta chain) sequence and its context. V lost 3 bases to trimming and J lost 8 bases; unmatched junction nucleotides: 12. Germline loops: CDR1 KGHSH, CDR2 LQKENI. This CDR3 spans 16 amino acids. The sample belongs to a study of blood T cell repertoires in COVID-19. The wider study: Sites across the United States, Italy and Spain contributed samples from acute and convalescent COVID-19.

Per the original data handling: Amplification of reference gene primers provided the estimated nucleated cell counts. The table came from immunoSEQ multiplex PCR; TCRdb's copy has only in-frame clones and leaves some out. The DNA gave D and trimming, while V, J and clone size come from that table. This sample yields roughly 250,000 clones, of which 80% to 90% are seen a single time; roughly 3.3% belongs to the top ten. The chain joins TRBV18 to TRBJ1-5; 8 bases are shared with TRBD1. Sequencing used peripheral blood. This TCR derives from a middle-aged woman with acute or convalescent COVID-19. The CDR3 bases are TGTGCCAGCTCACCGCCGACAGGGGACCGTCGCAAGCCCCAGCATTTT. This sequence encodes CASSPPTGDRRKPQHF. Complete variable domain (other parts from reference TRBV18 and TRBJ1-5): NAGVMQNPRHLVRRRGQEARLRCSPMKGHSHVYWYRQLPEEGLKFMVYLQKENIIDESGMPKERFSAEFPKEGPSILRIQQVVRGDSAAYFCASSPPTGDRRKPQHFGDGTRLSIL.